The text below deals with one T cell receptor beta chain. The data were obtained in a study of T cell responses to AZD1222 COVID-19 vaccine. The CDR3 runs 14 residues. Per the germline V gene, CDR1 is MNHEY and CDR2 is SVGAGI. Between the trimmed V and J ends, which lost 6 bases and 6 bases, there was a span of 14 bases. Some clones are missing from TCRdb's copy, which holds only in-frame ones; the method was immunoSEQ multiplex PCR. The sample records 110,000 to 150,000 clones, approximately 90% being singletons. The material sequenced was peripheral blood, taken on day 0 of AZD1222 vaccination. J is TRBJ2-2 and V is TRBV6-5, with TRBD1 as a possible D gene (5 bases). This clonotype was sampled from an adult in good health. The CDR3 region is CASRNQQAPGELFF. The CDR3 nucleotides are TGTGCCAGCAGAAACCAACAGGCTCCCGGGGAGCTGTTTTTT.